This TCR beta chain was obtained from a study of shared T cell receptors in the human thymus (dated by TCRdb to the early 2020s). Background on the whole study: The study investigated the way shared, self-reactive T-cell receptor alpha chains are produced in the human thymus.

This clone has only a few counts. The antigen it recognizes is unknown. Base qualities were left out, and no much larger clone turns up one base away. The library was prepared using the immunoSEQ multiplex PCR assay. The source is immuneACCESS, and TCRdb retained only in-frame sequences with V and J called. Part of the clones is not carried over; for the studies checked, unresolved V genes explain less than half of this, and the remainder is unexplained. The sample table holds fewer than 700,000 clones, of which 70% to 90% were seen once. The biggest ten clones account for around 0.0099% of the sample. The CDR3 contains 14 residues, cysteine and phenylalanine counted. The DNA shown is the 42-base CDR3, in frame from base 1. The germline V gene (reference sequence) provides CDR1 SEHNR and CDR2 FQNEAQ. Clipping removes 3 bases from V and 12 bases from J, with 11 as the unmatched junction base count. These data also featured in a second study, about human thymus T cells. The other study reports the following: In Finland, the donors were immunologically healthy infants who were having open corrective cardiac surgery for congenital heart defects. The thymus tissue came from surgical resects taken out during corrective cardiac surgery. Usage of V and J gene segments appeared to be biased in both the thymic and the peripheral blood repertoires. The related research found that thymic TCR repertoires overlapped highly between unrelated individuals. The study used under 10 infant thymus samples plus four related peripheral blood samples to characterize TCR alpha and beta repertoires. Donor ages ranged from 7 to 244 days, and the cohort comprised about six male and two female infants. Thymocytes were freed from the tissue by mechanical means and kept at -70 degrees C as pellets of about 8.5-34 million cells. Genomic DNA was extracted from frozen cell pellets with a QIAsymphony instrument. Using the immunoSEQ multiplex PCR assay, the TCRB and TCRAD loci were amplified from a standardized quantity of quality-controlled genomic DNA. The amplicons spanned the V(D)J region and were long enough to cover the CDR3 and allow V and J genes to be identified. Amplicon sequencing was performed on an Illumina platform through the commercial immunoSEQ service. Primer bias and sequencing errors were corrected as previously described, and TCRAD and TCRB definitions were based on the IMGT database. immunoSEQ Analyzer 3.0 and VDJTools were used for repertoire analysis, which covered basic statistics, V/J segment usage, diversity estimates, rarefaction and pairwise overlap. Chao1, ChaoE, Efron-Thisted, Shannon and inverse Simpson indices were used to estimate diversity, which was also estimated on datasets down-sampled to the smallest sample. For repertoire overlap, CDR3 nucleotide sequence, V gene and J gene had to match strictly, and clustering was done by Jaccard-based multidimensional scaling. Thymus samples yielded on average approximately 800,000 unique TCRB clonotypes, compared with 80,000 to 85,000 from blood samples.

Source material: thymocytes. The receptor comes from a boy under three years old with a congenital heart defect. Donor details come from another sample of the same person, matched by shared clones. The chain joins TRBV7-9 to TRBJ2-1, with TRBD1 identical over 7 junction bases. Here the CDR3 is given as CASSLIHDRAGQFF. The nucleotides read TGTGCCAGCAGCTTGATCCACGACAGGGCAGGGCAGTTCTTC.